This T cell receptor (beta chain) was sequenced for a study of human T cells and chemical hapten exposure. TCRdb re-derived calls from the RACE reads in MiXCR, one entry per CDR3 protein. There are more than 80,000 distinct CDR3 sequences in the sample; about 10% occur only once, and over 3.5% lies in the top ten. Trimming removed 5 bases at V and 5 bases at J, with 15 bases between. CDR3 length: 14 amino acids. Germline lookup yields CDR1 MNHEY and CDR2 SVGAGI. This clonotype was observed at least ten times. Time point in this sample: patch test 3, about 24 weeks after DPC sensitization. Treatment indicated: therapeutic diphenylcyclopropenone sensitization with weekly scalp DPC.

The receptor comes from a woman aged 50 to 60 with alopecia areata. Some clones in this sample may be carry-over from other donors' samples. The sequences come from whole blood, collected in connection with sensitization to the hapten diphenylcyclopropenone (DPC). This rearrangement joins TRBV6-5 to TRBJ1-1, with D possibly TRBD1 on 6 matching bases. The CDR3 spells CASSEEQGWTEAFF. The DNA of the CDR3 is TGTGCCAGCAGTGAAGAGCAGGGGTGGACTGAAGCTTTCTTT.